A single sample is the source of the 27 T cell receptor beta chains below, sequenced in a study of T cell repertoires in cytomegalovirus infection. No antigens are known for them. TCRdb redid the calling of the reads with MiXCR, one entry per CDR3 protein. The sample contains about 770,000 distinct CDR3 sequences, under 35% of which appear only once. The sample here was cultured CD8+ T cells from PBMCs, taken from culture after CMV antigen stimulation. These receptor sequences come from a human donor in good health (CMV status not recorded). Some clones in this sample may be carry-over from other donors' samples.

The chain has TRBV6-6 and TRBJ1-2; D perhaps matches TRBD1 (5 bases). Germline V CDR1 and CDR2: MNHNY, SVGAGI (reference sequence). The CDR3 covers 14 residues. Trimming removed 0 bases from V and 5 bases from J, with 10 bases in between. CDR3 in DNA: TGTGCCAGCAGTTACTCCGCAGGGACGTATGGCTACACCTTC. Encoded protein: CASSYSAGTYGYTF.

The J gene is TRBJ2-3, the V gene TRBV12-3 or TRBV12-4; D might be TRBD2 (5 bases). This CDR3 has 15 amino acids. V was shortened by 6 bases and J by 3 bases, with 16 bases between the two germline ends. The CDR3 bases are TGTGCCAGCAGCCGAGCGGCCCCTAAAACAGATACGCAGTATTTT. It is translated as CASSRAAPKTDTQYF.

The chain combines TRBV27 with TRBJ2-1; D is possibly TRBD2 (5 bases). The CDR3 is made up of 15 amino acids. V lost 2 bases and J 4 bases, leaving 12 bases between the germline ends. CDR1 is MNHEY and CDR2 is SMNVEV in the germline V gene (reference sequence). This chain's CDR3 is CASSLSVSAYNEQFF. The CDR3 DNA reads TGTGCCAGCAGTTTAAGCGTTAGCGCGTACAATGAGCAGTTCTTC.

This chain's CDR3 is CASSLTQGAPDTQYF. CDR3 coding DNA: TGTGCCAGCAGTTTAACCCAGGGGGCCCCAGATACGCAGTATTTT. This chain joins TRBV27 and TRBJ2-3; 8 bases align to TRBD1. Germline loops: CDR1 MNHEY, CDR2 SMNVEV (reference sequence). The CDR3 has 15 residues. The V gene end was trimmed by 2 bases and the J gene end by 4 bases; junction bases not matched to a gene: 5.

V usage is TRBV12-5 and J usage is TRBJ1-1, with D possibly being TRBD1 (6 bases). The CDR3 runs to 15 residues. V gave up 7 bases and J gave up 6 bases, with 21 bases separating them. Germline-derived CDR1 and CDR2 are LGHNT and FRNRAP. In nucleotides, the CDR3 is TGTGCTAGTGCCTGGGACGAAAAAGGGGGAGCTGAAGCTTTCTTT. Residues: CASAWDEKGGAEAFF.

The rearrangement joins TRBV27 to TRBJ1-2; 9 bases match TRBD1. V gave up 6 bases and J gave up 3 bases; unmatched junction bases: 11. The length of the CDR3 is 16 residues. Germline V gene lookup returns CDR1 MNHEY and CDR2 SMNVEV (reference sequence). CDR3 DNA: TGTGCCAGCAGACCACGTCTGGGACAGGGAGACTATGGCTACACCTTC. Protein sequence: CASRPRLGQGDYGYTF.

Ten or more counts support this clonotype. The chain employs TRBV6-1 and TRBJ2-7, with TRBD1 as a possible D gene (6 bases). The germline gives CDR1 MNHNS, CDR2 SASEGT. The CDR3 has 14 residues. The germline V and J ends were trimmed by 5 bases and 2 bases, with 13 bases remaining between them. CDR3 region: CASSNRVSTYEQYV. Here the CDR3 DNA reads TGTGCCAGCAGTAACAGGGTTAGCACCTACGAGCAGTACGTC.

This clonotype has just a few counts. The chain is built from TRBV6-5 and TRBJ1-1; the D is unclear. The germline V gene has CDR1 MNHEY and CDR2 SVGAGI. The CDR3 loop spans 16 amino acids. V was trimmed by 2 bases and J by 4 bases, leaving 17 bases between them. The CDR3: CASSYGPPELSTEAFF. Here the CDR3 DNA reads TGTGCCAGCAGTTACGGGCCCCCCGAACTGAGCACTGAAGCTTTCTTT.

This clonotype appeared many times. The DNA for the CDR3 is TGTGCCAGCAGCAACGTCGAGGGGCTAACCTCTGGAAACACCATATATTTT. This codes for CASSNVEGLTSGNTIYF. This chain uses TRBV7-2 with TRBJ1-3; D possibly corresponds to TRBD1 (5 bases). CDR1 SGHTA and CDR2 FQGNSA come from the germline V gene. V lost 5 bases and J 0 bases, leaving 17 bases between the germline ends. The CDR3 runs to 17 residues.

The chain uses TRBV10-3 and TRBJ2-7; 7 nucleotides align to TRBD1. V lost 8 bases, J lost 4 bases, and 5 bases stayed unmatched. The CDR3 length is 12 residues. Germline assignment: CDR1 ENHRY and CDR2 SYGVKD. For the CDR3, the DNA is TGTGCCATCGCACAGGGGATTTACGAGCAGTACTTC. Translation gives CAIAQGIYEQYF.

Only a few counts were recorded for this clonotype. The rearrangement joins TRBV28 to TRBJ1-5; the D gene is possibly TRBD1 (5 bases). The CDR3 runs to 12 residues. Germline lookup yields CDR1 MDHEN and CDR2 SYDVKM. Written as DNA, the CDR3 is TGTGCTTCAGAGGGGCCAAATCAGCCCCAGCATTTT. Its protein is CASEGPNQPQHF.

This clonotype was observed a few times. This chain links TRBV15 with TRBJ2-1, with 7 bases aligning to TRBD1. Germline CDR1 is LNHNV and CDR2 is YYDKDF (reference sequence). There are 15 residues in the CDR3. After removal of 5 bases from V and 5 bases from J, the junction contained 9 bases not matched to a gene. CDR3 protein: CATSGADRVNNEQFF. The CDR3 DNA follows: TGTGCCACCAGCGGGGCCGACAGGGTCAACAATGAGCAGTTCTTC. The full variable domain, rest sourced from reference TRBV15 and TRBJ2-1, is DAMVIQNPRYQVTQFGKPVTLSCSQTLNHNVMYWYQQKSSQAPKLLFHYYDKDFNNEADTPDNFQSRRPNTSFCFLDIRSPGLGDTAMYLCATSGADRVNNEQFFGPGTRLTVL.

This sequence joins TRBV6-1 and TRBJ2-1, with 13 bases fitting TRBD2. CDR1 is MNHNS, CDR2 SASEGT, per germline. The CDR3 is made up of 15 amino acids. Losses at the gene ends were 7 bases for V and 7 bases for J; bases not matched to a gene: 7. The CDR3 region has the DNA TGTGCCAGCAAATTACTAGCGGGGGGGCTTAATGAGCAGTTCTTC. Translated, it gives CASKLLAGGLNEQFF.

The genes are TRBV6-1 and TRBJ2-3, with TRBD2 matching over 11 bases. The CDR3 is 17 amino acids. Germline assignment: CDR1 MNHNS and CDR2 SASEGT. The junction had 6 bases not matched to a gene; V was cut back by 2 bases and J by 2 bases. CDR3 DNA sequence: TGTGCCAGCAGTGAATGGGGACTAGCGGACCCCACAGATACGCAGTATTTT. It codes for CASSEWGLADPTDTQYF.

The V call is TRBV15, the J call TRBJ2-7; D call uncertain. CDR1 and CDR2 from the germline V gene are LNHNV and YYDKDF (reference sequence). Trimming removed 0 bases at V and 2 bases at J, with 8 bases between. The CDR3 totals 14 residues. CDR3 in DNA: TGTGCCACCAGCAGAGATCTTTCAGCCTACGAGCAGTACGTC. Translated: CATSRDLSAYEQYV.

The J gene is TRBJ2-1, the V gene TRBV19, with unresolved D. Germline V gives CDR1 LNHDA, CDR2 SQIVND (reference sequence). V lost 2 bases and J 8 bases, leaving 13 bases between the germline ends. The CDR3 is made up of 14 amino acids. The CDR3 reads CASSIRVVRDEQFF. The CDR3 coding sequence is TGTGCCAGTAGTATAAGGGTAGTTCGCGATGAGCAGTTCTTC.

The chain is built from TRBV6-6 and TRBJ2-2; TRBD1 matches at 12 bases. Germline V gives CDR1 MNHNY, CDR2 SVGAGI (reference sequence). This CDR3 is 19 amino acids long. Trimming took 2 bases from V and 5 from J; bases not matched to a gene: 12. The CDR3, as DNA: TGTGCCAGCAGTTACGGACCGGGACAGGGGGCCTGGGGGACCGGGGAGCTGTTTTTT. The encoded protein is CASSYGPGQGAWGTGELFF.

The chain joins TRBV19 to TRBJ1-1; 7 bases are shared with TRBD1. The CDR3 runs 15 residues. In germline, CDR1 is LNHDA, CDR2 SQIVND (reference sequence). The V gene end was trimmed by 3 bases and the J gene end by 3 bases; junction bases not matched to a gene: 7. The CDR3 DNA reads as TGTGCCAGTAGTATCGACGGCCAGGGGGACACTGAAGCTTTCTTT. Its protein is CASSIDGQGDTEAFF.

The rearrangement uses TRBV11-2 and TRBJ2-1; D is possibly TRBD1 (6 bases). Germline lookup yields CDR1 SGHAT and CDR2 FQNNGV. Trimming cost V 3 bases and J 0 bases, with 9 bases left between them. The CDR3 runs to 15 residues. The chain's CDR3 is CASSFRDTSYNEQFF. CDR3 nucleotides: TGTGCCAGCAGCTTCCGGGACACCTCCTACAATGAGCAGTTCTTC.

The CDR3 reads CASSLWGPGTGVNEQFF. The CDR3 DNA sequence: TGTGCCAGCAGTTTATGGGGCCCGGGGACAGGGGTAAATGAGCAGTTCTTC. The V gene is TRBV27, the J gene TRBJ2-1; 10 nucleotides match TRBD1. From germline, CDR1 is MNHEY and CDR2 SMNVEV (reference sequence). The CDR3 is 17 residues long. V shed 1 base and J 7 bases; nucleotides not matched to a gene: 10.

The chain recombines TRBV7-2 with TRBJ1-3; D is uncertain. Trimming shortened V by 5 bases and J by 0 bases, and 14 bases separated the two germline ends. The germline V gene has CDR1 SGHTA and CDR2 FQGNSA. The length of the CDR3 is 16 residues. For the CDR3, the DNA is TGTGCCAGCAGCCTGACCGACGGAAGCTCTGGAAACACCATATATTTT. The encoded protein is CASSLTDGSSGNTIYF. The full variable domain, with the rest looked up from reference TRBV7-2 and TRBJ1-3, is GAGVSQSPSNKVTEKGKDVELRCDPISGHTALYWYRQSLGQGLEFLIYFQGNSAPDKSGLPSDRFSAERTGGSVSTLTIQRTQQEDSAVYLCASSLTDGSSGNTIYFGEGSWLTVV.

Concerning this clonotype: A read error may produce the germline difference seen at one junction end. This chain uses TRBV20-1 with TRBJ2-1; the D gene is possibly TRBD2 (6 bases). Germline CDR1 and CDR2: DFQATT and SNEGSKA (reference sequence). CDR3 length: 14 amino acids. CDR3: CSARDRDSDNEQFF. CDR3 DNA sequence: TGCAGTGCTAGAGACCGGGACTCCGACAATGAGCAGTTCTTC.

This chain joins TRBV18 and TRBJ2-7; D assignment may be TRBD1 or TRBD2 (5 bases each). The V end was cut by 2 bases, the J end by 7 bases, with 12 bases between. The V gene's germline CDR1 is KGHSH and CDR2 LQKENI. CDR3 length equals 13 residues. CDR3 sequence: CASSPSPREEQYV. CDR3 DNA: TGTGCCAGCTCACCATCACCCAGGGAGGAGCAGTACGTC.

This clonotype turned up a few times. The chain joins TRBV28 to TRBJ2-7; 9 bases align to TRBD1. The CDR3 totals 15 residues. The germline V gene has CDR1 MDHEN and CDR2 SYDVKM. J was trimmed by 3 bases and V by 4 bases; bases with no gene match: 7. CDR3 sequence reads: CASSSRTGEIYEQYV. In nucleotides, the CDR3 is TGTGCCAGCAGTTCCCGGACAGGGGAAATCTACGAGCAGTACGTC.

Many counts were recorded for this clonotype. The V and J genes are TRBV7-8 and TRBJ2-1, with D perhaps matching TRBD1 or TRBD2 (6 bases each). Germline-derived CDR1 and CDR2 are SGHVS and FQNEAQ. The germline V and J ends were trimmed by 3 bases and 2 bases, with 11 bases remaining between them. The CDR3 totals 15 residues. CDR3 sequence reads: CASSFFGGPYNEQFF. The CDR3 DNA is TGTGCCAGCAGCTTTTTCGGGGGCCCCTACAATGAGCAGTTCTTC.

This clonotype was seen a handful of times. The J gene is TRBJ2-3, the V gene TRBV27; 9 nucleotides match TRBD1. Germline CDR1 reads MNHEY; CDR2 reads SMNVEV (reference sequence). V trimming: 5 bases; J trimming: 6 bases; junction bases outside the gene matches: 6. The CDR3 covers 14 residues. This CDR3 is CASSRDRGYDTQYF. CDR3 bases: TGTGCCAGCAGTCGCGACAGGGGGTATGATACGCAGTATTTT.

Turning to this clonotype: A much larger clone lies one base from this, so it may be a read error. V is TRBV7-2 and J is TRBJ2-2; TRBD2 is a possible D gene (6 bases). Germline loops: CDR1 SGHTA, CDR2 FQGNSA. The CDR3 is 14 residues long. V was trimmed by 3 bases and J by 6 bases, leaving 11 bases between them. CDR3 sequence (DNA): TGTGCCAGCAGCTTTTGGAGGGGTTCCGGGGAGCTGTTTTTT. Amino acids: CASSFWRGSGELFF.